The rows below give T cell receptor beta chains drawn from one sample of a study of shared clonotypes between healthy human individuals. Assay used: immunoSEQ multiplex PCR; TCRdb lists only in-frame clones, some missing. Counted here are approximately 640,000 clones, 90% occurring once; the ten biggest clones make up 34%. The sequencing input was memory CD8+ T cells from PBMCs. The receptor source for this set is a man between 18 and 29 years old in good health. Some clones in this sample may be carry-over from other donors' samples. Both conserved end residues are part of each CDR3. D genes are given only for firm matches. Only some rows state a clone size, as once, few, many or a class for expanded clones.

v_gene,j_gene,d_gene,abundance,CDR3nt,CDR3aa
TRBV27,TRBJ2-1,NA,few,TGTGCCAGCAGGAGGAGCTCCTACAATGAGCAGTTCTTC,CASRRSSYNEQFF
TRBV29-1,TRBJ1-2,NA,NA,TGCAGCGTTGTGGCAGACTATGGCTACACCTTC,CSVVADYGYTF
TRBV30,TRBJ2-7,TRBD2,NA,TGTGCTTTAGACCGTAGCGGGGGGCTCGGGTACGAGCAGTGCTTC,CALDRSGGLGYEQCF
TRBV7-9,TRBJ2-7,NA,NA,TGTGCCAGCAGCCGCCCCCCCGGGACAAACTCCTACGAGCAGTACTTC,CASSRPPGTNSYEQYF
TRBV7-9,TRBJ2-1,NA,NA,TGTGCCAGCAGCTCCCTCCTCACGCTTACCAATGAGCAGTTCTTC,CASSSLLTLTNEQFF
TRBV28,TRBJ2-3,NA,once,TGTGCCAGCAGTTTCTTTCGGGATACTAGCACAGATACGCAGTATTTT,CASSFFRDTSTDTQYF
TRBV5-4,TRBJ2-7,NA,NA,TGTGCCAGCTCAGAAGGCGACTACGAGCAGTACTTC,CASSEGDYEQYF
TRBV27,TRBJ2-2,TRBD2,NA,TGTGCCAGCAGTCACGGACTAGCGGGAGGGTTGGACACCGGGGAGCTGTTTTTT,CASSHGLAGGLDTGELFF
TRBV28,TRBJ1-5,TRBD1,once,TGTGCCAGCAGTTCCATCTACAGGGGCCCCGGGTCCCAGCATTTT,CASSSIYRGPGSQHF
TRBV10-3,TRBJ2-7,TRBD2,NA,TGTGCCATCAGTGGCGGGACTAGCGGGAGTAGGTACGAGCAGTACTTC,CAISGGTSGSRYEQYF
TRBV30,TRBJ2-7,NA,NA,TGTGCCTGGAGTGAAGCTAGTAGCGAGCAGTACTTC,CAWSEASSEQYF
TRBV4-3,TRBJ2-7,TRBD2,NA,TGCGCCAGCAGCCAAGACTCTAGCGGGGGCTACGAGCAGTACTTC,CASSQDSSGGYEQYF
TRBV9,TRBJ2-3,TRBD2,NA,TGTGCCAGCACCGCGGGAGAGGTTGGCACAGATACGCAGTATTTT,CASTAGEVGTDTQYF
TRBV9,TRBJ2-3,TRBD2,many,TGTGCCAGCAGCATAAGCGGGACTAGCACAGATACGCAGTATTTT,CASSISGTSTDTQYF
TRBV10-2,TRBJ1-2,NA,few,TGCGCCAGCACGGGGGAGGGTAGCGTATACACCTTC,CASTGEGSVYTF
TRBV7-3,TRBJ2-1,NA,NA,TGTGCCAGCAGCTTCGGGATAAGCTCCTACAATGAGCAGTTCTTC,CASSFGISSYNEQFF
TRBV6-1,TRBJ1-1,NA,NA,TGTGCCAGCAGTCCCCAAGGACCAGGGGATGAAGCTTTCTTT,CASSPQGPGDEAFF
TRBV13,TRBJ2-5,NA,NA,TGTGCCAGCAGCTTAAACCGGGACAACGAAGAGACCCAGTACTTC,CASSLNRDNEETQYF
TRBV5-6,TRBJ1-3,NA,NA,TGTGCCAGCAGCCCCCTGGGGACACCGGGATCCTCTGGAAACACCATATATTTT,CASSPLGTPGSSGNTIYF
TRBV7-9,TRBJ1-1,NA,NA,TGTGCCAGCAGCCAGGGTGGCCTGGGCACTGAAGCTTTCTTT,CASSQGGLGTEAFF
TRBV7-3,TRBJ2-7,NA,NA,TGTGCCAGCAGCTTAGGTGTCGGGAGTCGTTACGAGCAGTACTTC,CASSLGVGSRYEQYF
TRBV19,TRBJ2-7,NA,NA,TGTGCCAGTAGTATTAGCGCAGGGATCTCCTACGAGCAGTACTTC,CASSISAGISYEQYF
TRBV9,TRBJ2-6,TRBD2,NA,TGTGCCAGCAGCGCGGGACTAGCGGGAGTTTCTGGGGCCAACGTCCTGACTTTC,CASSAGLAGVSGANVLTF
TRBV4-3,TRBJ2-7,NA,NA,TGCGCCAGCAGCCAAGATCTAGGTAGCTACGAGCAGTACTTC,CASSQDLGSYEQYF
TRBV15,TRBJ2-5,TRBD2,NA,TGTGCCACCAGCAGAGGGGGAGGGGTTGGGGAGACCCAGTACTTC,CATSRGGGVGETQYF
TRBV29-1,TRBJ2-1,TRBD1,NA,TGCAGCGTTCTGGACAGGAGCTCCTACAATGAGCAGTTCTTC,CSVLDRSSYNEQFF
TRBV12-5,TRBJ2-3,NA,NA,TGTGCTAGTGGTTTGGAGGCAGCGCCGCAGTATTTT,CASGLEAAPQYF
TRBV7-2,TRBJ2-1,TRBD2,NA,TGTGCCAGCAGCTTTATGGCGGGAGGGGATGAGCAGTTCTTC,CASSFMAGGDEQFF
TRBV6-4,TRBJ2-7,TRBD1,NA,TGTGCCAGCAGATGGACAGGATCCCTTTACTCCTACGAGCAGTACTTC,CASRWTGSLYSYEQYF
TRBV7-9,TRBJ1-5,NA,NA,TGTGCCAGCAGCTCCGGGACGTGGGGGGGTTATAGCAATCAGCCCCAGCATTTT,CASSSGTWGGYSNQPQHF
TRBV9,TRBJ1-4,NA,NA,TGTGCCAGCAGCGGAACAGGGTATAATGAAAAACTGTTTTTT,CASSGTGYNEKLFF
TRBV9,TRBJ2-7,NA,NA,TGTGCCAGCAGCGTAGGAGCACAGGGCTCCTACGAGCAGTACTTC,CASSVGAQGSYEQYF
TRBV5-6,TRBJ1-3,TRBD1,once,TGTGCCAGCAGCCCAGGGGGCGCGGGTGGAAACACCATATATTTT,CASSPGGAGGNTIYF
TRBV19,TRBJ2-3,NA,once,TGTGCCAGTAGTGTTCGAGCGGGCACAGATACGCAGTATTTT,CASSVRAGTDTQYF
TRBV27,TRBJ2-7,NA,NA,TGTGCCAGCAGTTTATATGCCGAGGGAGTCCACGAGCAGTACTTC,CASSLYAEGVHEQYF
TRBV6-5,TRBJ2-3,NA,NA,TGTGCCAGCAGCCACAAATGGCCCAGAGATACGCAGTATTTT,CASSHKWPRDTQYF
TRBV14,TRBJ2-2,NA,NA,TGTGCCAGCAGCCCCCTTGGGGGCTTCGCCGGGGAGCTGTTTTTT,CASSPLGGFAGELFF
TRBV2,TRBJ1-5,NA,NA,TGTGCCAGCAGTGACCTTTGGGGGATGCAGCCCCAGCATTTT,CASSDLWGMQPQHF
TRBV25-1,TRBJ2-7,TRBD2,NA,TGTGCCAGCACCCCCGGGACTAGCGGGTGGAGCTCCTACGAGCAGTACTTC,CASTPGTSGWSSYEQYF
TRBV7-9,TRBJ1-6,NA,many,TGTGCCAGCAGCTCCCAGAATTCACCCCTCCACTTT,CASSSQNSPLHF
TRBV11-2,TRBJ2-3,NA,NA,TGTGCCAGCAGACCGGACACAGATACGCAGTATTTT,CASRPDTDTQYF
TRBV9,TRBJ2-1,NA,NA,TGTGCCAGCAGCGTTCGCGGCGGGGCGGGTCGGGATGAGCAGTTCTTC,CASSVRGGAGRDEQFF
TRBV10-3,TRBJ2-7,TRBD2,NA,TGTGCCATCAGTGAGTCGGGGACTAGCCGAACCTACGAGCAGTACTTC,CAISESGTSRTYEQYF
TRBV5-6,TRBJ2-1,NA,NA,TGTGCCAGCAGCGAGGGAGACAATGAGCAGTTCTTC,CASSEGDNEQFF